One and the same sample provided the 9 T cell receptor beta chains below, sequenced in a study of cytomegalovirus exposure and HLA in healthy donors. PCR was performed using 60 Vbeta and 13 Jbeta primers. Produced via immunoSEQ multiplex PCR; TCRdb's table is partial and in-frame only. The table records more than 150,000 clones, roughly 84% of them present only once. Material: PBMCs. These receptors all come from a young woman in good health and CMV-seronegative.

V usage is TRBV30 and J usage is TRBJ2-5; 7 bases map to TRBD2. The J call may not be correct, given that the DNA end is closer to TRBJ2-7. Germline V gene sequence: CDR1 GTSNPN, CDR2 SVGIG (reference sequence). The CDR3 loop spans 13 amino acids. The CDR3 spells CAWGGERSYEQYF. CDR3 bases: TGTGCCTGGGGGGGGGAACGGAGCTACGAGCAGTACTTC.

V is TRBV7-2 and J is TRBJ2-7, with TRBD1 matching 8 bases. With V trimmed by 1 base and J by 2 bases, 7 bases remained unmatched. Per the germline V gene, CDR1 is SGHTA and CDR2 is FQGNSA. The CDR3 covers 16 residues. The CDR3 DNA reads TGTGCCAGCAGCTTAGGTAGGGACAGGAACACCTACGAGCAGTACTTC. This translates into CASSLGRDRNTYEQYF.

The chain links TRBV28 to TRBJ1-2; the D gene is possibly TRBD1 (5 bases). CDR3 size: 16 residues. V shed 5 bases and J shed 3 bases, with 19 bases lying between them. CDR1 is MDHEN, CDR2 SYDVKM, per germline. CDR3 DNA sequence: TGTGCCAGCAGTCCTCCTTCAGGGCCCACGGACTATGGCTACACCTTC. This sequence encodes CASSPPSGPTDYGYTF.

This clone was picked up a small number of times. This sequence joins TRBV12-5 and TRBJ1-1; D is ambiguous. The CDR3 is 13 residues long. V dropped 5 bases and J dropped 7 bases, with 14 bases sitting between them. Germline assignment: CDR1 LGHNT and CDR2 FRNRAP. The CDR3 bases are TGTGCTAGTGGTACCTTCCCTATAAATGAAGCTTTCTTT. Protein product: CASGTFPINEAFF.

V gene TRBV25-1 combines with J gene TRBJ2-5; TRBD1 aligns across 11 bases. The junction had 8 bases not matched to a gene; V was cut back by 3 bases and J by 5 bases. The CDR3 spans 16 residues. Per the germline V gene, CDR1 is MGHDK and CDR2 is SYGVNS. The CDR3 reads CASSERGTGGRETQYF. CDR3 DNA: TGTGCCAGCAGTGAGCGAGGGACAGGGGGACGGGAGACCCAGTACTTC.

CDR3 in DNA: TGTGCCAGCAGTGCAGGACAAGTTGGTCCCTATGGCTACACCTTC. It translates to CASSAGQVGPYGYTF. The chain joins TRBV2 to TRBJ1-2; D may be TRBD1 (5 bases). The CDR3 has 15 residues. Germline loops: CDR1 SNHLY, CDR2 FYNNEI. V shed 4 bases and J shed 4 bases, with 16 bases lying between them.

The chain employs TRBV21-1 and TRBJ2-7; the table's TRBD1 call for D was not verified on the DNA. TRBV21-1 is given as a pseudogene. This CDR3 is built from 14 residues. This CDR3 is CASRPGTGAYEQYF. DNA of the CDR3: TGTGCCAGCAGACCCGGGACAGGGGCCTACGAGCAGTACTTC.

The chain uses TRBV18 and TRBJ2-5; 7 nucleotides match TRBD1. Trimming at V came to 5 bases and at J to 5 bases, leaving 11 bases not matched to a gene. Germline V CDR1 and CDR2: KGHSH, LQKENI. This CDR3 region has 15 residues. The CDR3 DNA reads as TGTGCCAGCTCAGTTAACAGGGGACGTACGGAGACCCAGTACTTC. This encodes CASSVNRGRTETQYF. Looking up the rest from reference TRBV18 and TRBJ2-5 gives the full variable domain: NAGVMQNPRHLVRRRGQEARLRCSPMKGHSHVYWYRQLPEEGLKFMVYLQKENIIDESGMPKERFSAEFPKEGPSILRIQQVVRGDSAAYFCASSVNRGRTETQYFGPGTRLLVL.

This sequence joins TRBV5-1 and TRBJ2-3, with 7 positions matching TRBD2. The CDR3 runs to 15 residues. Trimming took 2 bases from V and 4 from J; bases not matched to a gene: 7. Germline CDR1 and CDR2: SGHRS and YFSETQ. CDR3: CASSFGAGEADTQYF. The DNA for the CDR3 is TGCGCCAGCAGCTTTGGGGCGGGGGAAGCAGATACGCAGTATTTT.